This T cell receptor (beta chain) was sequenced in a study of blood T cells in healthy people across ages. Findings and limits, study-wide: Long-lived and aged donors differed, with more naive CD4+ cells and higher diversity in the long-lived.

Primed by a sample-barcoded 5' primer and a J-beta primer mix, a second PCR proceeded for about 6 to 12 cycles. MiXCR, applied by TCRdb to the 5' RACE reads, yields one record per CDR3 protein. Among about 1.8 million distinct CDR3 sequences listed, less than 50% were seen once. As for this clonotype: Its antigen is currently unknown.

Trimming left V 0 bases short and J 10 bases short, with 11 bases between. CDR1 and CDR2 from the germline V gene are SGHRS and YFSETQ. The CDR3 is made up of 13 amino acids. The material sequenced was blood. The chain uses TRBV5-1 and TRBJ2-1; D is unclear. The sequence was obtained from a woman between 35 and 50 years old in good health. As DNA, the CDR3 is TGCGCCAGCAGCTTGGGCTCGGAAGACGAGCAGTTCTTC. It yields the protein CASSLGSEDEQFF.